A selection of T cell receptor beta chains follows, all from one sample in a study of cytomegalovirus exposure and HLA in healthy donors. Profiling relied on immunoSEQ multiplex PCR, and the TCRdb table lists in-frame clones only, not all of them. The table has more than 85,000 clones, about 69% seen once. What was sequenced was PBMCs. All receptors derive from a man aged 35 to 55 in good health and CMV-seronegative. The CDR3 runs from the conserved cysteine through the conserved F or W. D genes are given only for firm matches. Clone size, where shown, is once, few, many, or a class for clones that have expanded.

>TRBJ1-2|TRBV5-1|TRBD1|-
TGCGCCAGCGGCAACCAAGCTCTTAAGGGGGCGAGCTATGGCTACACCTTC
CASGNQALKGASYGYTF
>TRBJ1-1|TRBV9|TRBD1|-
TGTGCCAGCAGCGTAGGCGGGACAGGGAAAGCTGAAGCTTTCTTT
CASSVGGTGKAEAFF
>TRBJ1-2|TRBV28|-|-
TGTGCCAGCAGTTTGGGGGGTGGTGGCTACACCTTC
CASSLGGGGYTF
>TRBJ1-4|TRBV27|-|few
TGTGCCAGCAGCCTGTTAGGGGGGGAGGAAAAACTGTTTTTT
CASSLLGGEEKLFF
>TRBJ2-2|TRBV6-4|-|few
TGTGCCAGCAGACCCGGACGGGGTATAACCGGGGAGCTGTTTTTT
CASRPGRGITGELFF
>TRBJ2-2|TRBV7-2|-|-
TGTGCCAGCAGCATCGACAGCAGTAGCACCGGGGAGCTGTTTTTT
CASSIDSSSTGELFF
>TRBJ2-1|TRBV27|TRBD1|-
TGTGCCAGCAGCCGGGACAGGGGCGATGAGCAGTTCTTC
CASSRDRGDEQFF
>TRBJ1-4|TRBV6-6|TRBD1|many
TGTGCCAGCAGTTCCGTCGACAGGGGGAATGTAAAACTGTTTTTT
CASSSVDRGNVKLFF
>TRBJ1-5|TRBV7-2|TRBD1|-
TGTGCCAGCAGCCTGGACCGGGACAGGGCGGGATATAGCAATCAGCCCCAGCATTTT
CASSLDRDRAGYSNQPQHF
>TRBJ2-5|TRBV7-2|-|few
TGTGCCAGCAGCTTAGGGTCAGCCGGTGCGGCCGAACAGTACTTC
CASSLGSAGAAEQYF
>TRBJ2-1|TRBV10-1|-|-
TGCGCCAGCAAGGACAGTTACAATGAGCAGTTCTTC
CASKDSYNEQFF
>TRBJ1-2|TRBV6-5|-|-
TGTGCCAGCAGTCTAGACGAAGGTGAATATGGCTACACCTTC
CASSLDEGEYGYTF
>TRBJ2-5|TRBV2|TRBD1|few
TGTGCCAGCAGTGAAAGGGGGACAGGGAGTCGAGAGACCCAGTACTTC
CASSERGTGSRETQYF
>TRBJ2-7|TRBV28|TRBD1|-
TGTGCCAGCAGTCCCCGGGACAGGCGATCCTACGAGCAGTACTTC
CASSPRDRRSYEQYF